This record concerns one T cell receptor (beta chain) sequence. Its antigen is as yet unknown. The data belong to a study of T cell responses to AZD1222 COVID-19 vaccine. Whole-study results and caveats: Spike as a whole was targeted by vaccine-associated CD4 TCRs, dominant at 160-218 and 743-854. Only after the peak T cell response were repertoires sampled.

This CDR3 is built from 12 residues. The V gene's germline CDR1 is MDHEN and CDR2 SYDVKM. Trimming at V came to 4 bases and at J to 9 bases, leaving 5 bases not matched to a gene. Repertoires were generated with immunoSEQ multiplex PCR, while TCRdb's copy carries only in-frame clones and drops some. The sample records 150,000 to 200,000 clones, around 94% being singletons. Sequenced here: peripheral blood, sampled 28 days after the second AZD1222 dose. The genes are TRBV28 and TRBJ2-5, with 7 bases fitting TRBD1. This receptor was identified in an adult who received the AZD1222 COVID-19 vaccine. CDR3 residues: CASSSPTGAQYF. In DNA, the CDR3 is TGTGCCAGCAGTTCCCCTACAGGGGCCCAGTACTTC.